This T cell receptor beta chain was identified during a study of blood T cell repertoires in COVID-19. Study as a whole: T cells, B-cell-depleted T cells, or PBMCs supplied cDNA or gDNA.

In the authors' workflow: Reference gene primer amplification gave estimated nucleated cell counts. Repertoires were generated with immunoSEQ multiplex PCR, while TCRdb's copy carries only in-frame clones and drops some. V, J and clone size were drawn from that table, and D and trimming were deduced from the DNA. In the table there are roughly 47,000 clones, approximately 86% of which are singletons. The CDR3 totals 13 residues. Germline lookup yields CDR1 SEHNR and CDR2 FQNEAQ (reference sequence). Germline trimming cut 4 bases from V and 4 bases from J; bases unmatched to any gene: 1. Sequenced input: peripheral blood. V and J are TRBV7-9 and TRBJ2-5, with TRBD2 matching over 9 bases. The TCR originated in a woman aged 70-85 years with acute or convalescent COVID-19. The CDR3 nucleotides read TGTGCCAGCAGCTCTAGCGGGATAGAGACCCAGTACTTC. This sequence encodes CASSSSGIETQYF.